The 24 T cell receptor beta chains given below trace back to one sample, sequenced in a study of blood T cell repertoires in COVID-19. The assay was immunoSEQ multiplex PCR, and TCRdb's table has in-frame clones only and misses some. The sample has about 350,000 clones; 80% to 90% are singletons. Material for sequencing was peripheral blood. The receptors originated from a woman between 50 and 59 years old with COVID-19, enrolled during active disease.

The V and J genes are TRBV5-1 and TRBJ2-7; a weak D match, TRBD2 (5 bases). There are 15 residues in the CDR3. The germline CDR1 and CDR2 sequences are SGHRS and YFSETQ. Trimming pared 2 bases from V and 2 bases from J, leaving 14 bases between. The chain's CDR3 is CASSFFSGGPYEQYF. For the CDR3, the DNA is TGCGCCAGCAGCTTCTTCAGCGGCGGTCCCTACGAGCAGTACTTC.

This clone was seen many times. The V and J genes are TRBV18 and TRBJ2-7; 8 positions agree with TRBD1. V lost 3 bases to trimming and J lost 2 bases; unmatched junction nucleotides: 12. CDR1 and CDR2 from the germline V gene are KGHSH and LQKENI. The CDR3 runs to 17 residues. For the CDR3, the DNA is TGTGCCAGCTCACCCTCCGAGTGGACAGGGATCCCCTACGAGCAGTACTTC. It encodes CASSPSEWTGIPYEQYF.

This sequence joins TRBV14 and TRBJ2-3; a possible D gene is TRBD1 (6 bases). Germline V gene sequence: CDR1 SGHDN, CDR2 FVKESK. The length of the CDR3 is 17 residues. Between the trimmed V and J ends, which lost 0 bases and 11 bases, there was a span of 24 bases. CDR3 sequence: CASSQEAISGQRLEQYF. The CDR3 region has the DNA TGTGCCAGCAGCCAAGAGGCAATTTCCGGACAGCGCCTCGAGCAGTATTTT.

The chain is built from TRBV27 and TRBJ2-6, with 7 positions matching TRBD1. Germline lookup yields CDR1 MNHEY and CDR2 SMNVEV (reference sequence). V was clipped by 4 bases and J by 0 bases; unmatched bases: 12. CDR3 length: 19 residues. The CDR3 DNA reads TGTGCCAGCAGTTCCACGTTGAGGGGGCTTCTCTCTGGGGCCAACGTCCTGACTTTC. Translating it yields CASSSTLRGLLSGANVLTF.

This clone has a single count. This chain links TRBV25-1 with TRBJ2-3; no clear D. The CDR3 length is 12 residues. The ends were cut back, 6 bases at V and 6 bases at J, with 10 bases in the middle. Germline CDR1 and CDR2: MGHDK and SYGVNS. The CDR3 nucleotides are TGTGCCAGCAGCCCAACATGGGATACGCAGTATTTT. It is translated as CASSPTWDTQYF.

The CDR3, as DNA: TGTGCCAGCAGGAACCCCGGGGGGACCCAGTACTTC. This codes for CASRNPGGTQYF. This chain links TRBV12-3 or TRBV12-4 with TRBJ2-5; D perhaps matches TRBD2 (6 bases). Trimming removed 6 bases from V and 7 bases from J, with 12 bases in between. CDR3 length: 12 amino acids.

The rearrangement joins TRBV6-1 to TRBJ2-6; D is unresolved. This CDR3 contains 10 residues. Germline CDR1 MNHNS, CDR2 SASEGT. With 2 bases removed from V and 15 bases from J, the gap between germline ends came to 5 bases. CDR3: CASSELNLTF. The CDR3, as DNA: TGTGCCAGCAGTGAACTAAACCTGACTTTC.

The chain links TRBV27 to TRBJ2-1; 10 bases align to TRBD2. This CDR3 is 15 amino acids long. V lost 5 bases, J lost 7 bases, and 8 bases stayed unmatched. The germline gives CDR1 MNHEY, CDR2 SMNVEV (reference sequence). CDR3 region: CASSTPGLARNEQFF. In DNA form, the CDR3 reads TGTGCCAGCAGTACTCCGGGACTAGCGAGGAATGAGCAGTTCTTC.

The chain couples TRBV7-9 to TRBJ2-3, with TRBD2 matching 7 bases. Germline assignment: CDR1 SEHNR and CDR2 FQNEAQ (reference sequence). The CDR3 is 15 residues long. The ends lost 5 bases at V and 3 bases at J; junction bases unmatched: 8. The CDR3 is CASSSEVRGTDTQYF. The CDR3 DNA sequence: TGTGCCAGCAGCAGCGAGGTGCGGGGGACAGATACGCAGTATTTT.

The chain is built from TRBV10-3 and TRBJ1-1; D possibly corresponds to TRBD1 (6 bases). The CDR3 spans 14 residues. Trimming shortened V by 6 bases and J by 7 bases, and 18 bases separated the two germline ends. Looked up from germline, CDR1 is ENHRY and CDR2 is SYGVKD. This CDR3 is CAIRTLDTGFEAFF. CDR3 in DNA: TGTGCCATCAGGACCCTGGATACAGGGTTTGAAGCTTTCTTT.

The rearrangement joins TRBV11-3 to TRBJ2-7; the match to TRBD1 covers 11 bases. Unmatched junction bases numbered 7, after V lost 5 bases and J lost 4 bases. CDR3 size: 15 residues. Germline loops: CDR1 SGHNT, CDR2 YENEEA. CDR3 nucleotide sequence: TGTGCCAGCAGCACTACCGGACAGGGGGCTTACGAGCAGTACTTC. This encodes CASSTTGQGAYEQYF.

The chain employs TRBV4-2 and TRBJ1-1; a weak D match, TRBD1 (5 bases). V lost 4 bases, J lost 9 bases, and 12 bases lay in between. The CDR3 covers 12 residues. Germline CDR1 LGHNA, CDR2 YNFKEQ. DNA of the CDR3: TGTGCCAGCAGCCCAGGGCACGGCCAAGCTTTCTTT. Amino acid sequence: CASSPGHGQAFF.

V and J are TRBV19 and TRBJ1-5; 7 positions match TRBD1. CDR1 and CDR2 (germline): LNHDA, SQIVND (reference sequence). The length of the CDR3 is 15 residues. V shed 6 bases and J 3 bases; nucleotides not matched to a gene: 8. The CDR3 coding sequence is TGTGCCAGTAGACCGGGGGACAGAACCAATCAGCCCCAGCATTTT. Amino acid sequence: CASRPGDRTNQPQHF.

As for this clone: The junction does not match germline at one end; this may be a read error. CDR3 sequence reads: CASSLEGARIGRETQYF. The DNA of the CDR3 is TGTGCCAGCAGCCTAGAGGGGGCGAGAATCGGTCGAGAGACCCAGTACTTC. This sequence joins TRBV11-3 and TRBJ2-5, with 7 nucleotides matching TRBD1. Germline V CDR1 and CDR2: SGHNT, YENEEA. The CDR3 runs to 17 residues. The full variable domain, rest sourced from reference TRBV11-3 and TRBJ2-5, is EAGVVQSPRYKIIEKKQPVAFWCNPISGHNTLYWYLQNLGQGPELLIRYENEEAVDDSQLPKDRFSAERLKGVDSTLKIQPAELGDSAVYLCASSLEGARIGRETQYFGPGTRLLVL.

The rearrangement uses TRBV2 and TRBJ1-6; D ambiguous. The CDR3 consists of 14 residues. The germline V and J ends were trimmed by 6 bases and 4 bases, with 10 bases remaining between them. From germline, CDR1 is SNHLY and CDR2 FYNNEI. Written as DNA, the CDR3 is TGTGCCAGCAGACAGAACTTTTATAATTCACCCCTCCACTTT. It codes for CASRQNFYNSPLHF.

Only a few counts were recorded for this clone. The CDR3 sequence is CASSLVGGLNQPQHF. The CDR3 DNA reads TGTGCCAGCAGCTTGGTTGGGGGCCTTAATCAGCCCCAGCATTTT. This sequence joins TRBV5-6 and TRBJ1-5; D is possibly TRBD1 (6 bases). V was trimmed by 0 bases and J by 4 bases, leaving 11 bases between them. This CDR3 region has 15 residues. CDR1 is SGHDT, CDR2 YYEEEE, per germline.

The chain combines TRBV29-1 with TRBJ1-1; 10 positions agree with TRBD1. CDR1 is SQVTM and CDR2 is ANQGSEA in the germline V gene. Trimming at V came to 8 bases and at J to 10 bases, leaving 10 bases not matched to a gene. The CDR3 spans 12 residues. CDR3 bases: TGCAGCATTGGGGGACAGGGGTACCCAGCTTTCTTT. Encoded protein: CSIGGQGYPAFF.

J is TRBJ2-1 and V is TRBV11-3; D is unclear. Trimming stripped 5 bases from V and 0 bases from J, with 11 bases between. The CDR3 is 15 amino acids. Germline assignment: CDR1 SGHNT and CDR2 YENEEA. The CDR3 sequence is CASSLSYSSYNEQFF. CDR3 DNA: TGTGCCAGCAGCCTATCTTACAGCTCCTACAATGAGCAGTTCTTC.

This chain connects TRBV6-5 to TRBJ2-1; D not certain. The CDR3 has 11 residues. V lost 5 bases, J lost 4 bases, and 3 bases lay in between. Germline V CDR1 and CDR2: MNHEY, SVGAGI. CDR3 coding DNA: TGTGCCAGCAGTCGGTACAATGAGCAGTTCTTC. It translates to CASSRYNEQFF.

This chain joins TRBV5-4 and TRBJ2-7; 12 bases align to TRBD1. V lost 1 base to trimming and J lost 5 bases; unmatched junction nucleotides: 7. Germline loops: CDR1 SGHNT, CDR2 YYREEE (reference sequence). The CDR3 loop spans 16 amino acids. The CDR3 region is CASSLPPGQGAHEQYF. In DNA, the CDR3 is TGTGCCAGCAGCTTGCCCCCGGGACAGGGGGCGCACGAGCAGTACTTC.

The gene calls are TRBV3-1 (or the pseudogene TRBV3-2) and TRBJ2-1, with 9 bases matching TRBD2. CDR1 and CDR2 from the germline V gene are LGHDT and YNNKEL (reference sequence). CDR3 length equals 15 residues. Germline trimming cut 2 bases from V and 3 bases from J; bases unmatched to any gene: 2. The CDR3 nucleotides are TGTGCCAGCAGCCAAAGGACTAGCGACTACAATGAGCAGTTCTTC. This gives the protein CASSQRTSDYNEQFF.

This chain connects TRBV5-1 to TRBJ1-6; 11 bases agree with TRBD1. The J segment lost 8 bases and the V segment lost 5 bases, leaving 9 bases of the junction unmatched. Germline CDR1 is SGHRS and CDR2 is YFSETQ. The CDR3 runs to 16 residues. CDR3 DNA sequence: TGCGCCAGCAGTCCCACGCCGGGACAGGGGGATTCACCCCTCCACTTT. Translating gives CASSPTPGQGDSPLHF.

V gene TRBV10-2 combines with J gene TRBJ1-1; D not resolved. The germline V and J ends were trimmed by 4 bases and 2 bases, with 2 bases remaining between them. The CDR3 is 11 amino acids. Germline V gives CDR1 WSHSY, CDR2 SAAADI. Here the CDR3 reads CASSVNTEAFF. In nucleotides, the CDR3 is TGCGCCAGCAGTGTAAACACTGAAGCTTTCTTT.

The rearrangement uses TRBV29-1 and TRBJ2-7; 10 bases fit TRBD1. This CDR3 has 17 residues. Germline V gene lookup returns CDR1 SQVTM and CDR2 ANQGSEA. V lost 5 bases to trimming and J lost 2 bases; unmatched junction nucleotides: 15. This CDR3 is CSVLGWTGGNFAYEQYF. The CDR3 coding sequence is TGCAGCGTTCTAGGCTGGACAGGGGGGAATTTCGCCTACGAGCAGTACTTC.